This TCR beta chain derives from a study of T cell responses to AZD1222 COVID-19 vaccine. General study findings and limits: Repertoire sampling happened only post peak T cell response.

Germline CDR1 and CDR2: MNHEY and SMNVEV (reference sequence). The CDR3 runs to 16 residues. The V gene end was trimmed by 3 bases and the J gene end by 5 bases; junction bases not matched to a gene: 12. The data were produced by immunoSEQ multiplex PCR, yet TCRdb's version contains in-frame clones alone and is incomplete. The data hold around 180,000 clones, with approximately 90% observed a single time. To note about this clone: Its target is not known.

The rearrangement links TRBV27 to TRBJ2-5; TRBD2 matches at 7 bases. The sample in question was peripheral blood, obtained on day 0 of AZD1222 vaccination. The source of this sequence is an adult in good health. The CDR3 region is CASSFSGPNEWETQYF. Here the CDR3 DNA reads TGTGCCAGCAGTTTTAGCGGGCCCAACGAGTGGGAGACCCAGTACTTC.